Shown below are 6 T cell receptor beta chains from a single sample sequenced in a study of blood T cells in healthy people across ages. The second PCR ran about 6 to 12 cycles with a sample-barcoded 5' primer and J-beta primers. Using its own MiXCR run on the 5' RACE reads, TCRdb lists one record per CDR3 protein. The profile shows about 780,000 distinct CDR3 sequences, 46% of them singletons. Specimen: blood. The receptors were sampled from an elderly man in good health.

This clonotype was found many times. The V gene is TRBV7-2, the J gene TRBJ1-1; D unresolved. CDR3 size: 12 residues. V shed 3 bases and J shed 12 bases, with 14 bases lying between them. Germline assignment: CDR1 SGHTA and CDR2 FQGNSA. The CDR3 loop is CASSLTRGLTFF. The CDR3 DNA reads TGTGCCAGCAGCTTGACTCGCGGTCTAACTTTCTTT. The whole variable domain, remainder taken from reference TRBV7-2 and TRBJ1-1, is GAGVSQSPSNKVTEKGKDVELRCDPISGHTALYWYRQSLGQGLEFLIYFQGNSAPDKSGLPSDRFSAERTGGSVSTLTIQRTQQEDSAVYLCASSLTRGLTFFGQGTRLTVV.

V is TRBV5-1 and J is TRBJ2-7; TRBD2 agrees at 8 bases. The J call is in doubt because the DNA end fits TRBJ2-5 better. There are 16 residues in the CDR3. Germline V gene lookup returns CDR1 SGHRS and CDR2 YFSETQ. CDR3 in DNA: TGCGCCAGCAGCCCGGCGGGGGGAGCCGTACAAGAGACCCAGTACTTC. This gives the protein CASSPAGGAVQETQYF.

The table lists this clonotype with a few counts. The V call is TRBV20-1, the J call TRBJ2-7; weak D call: TRBD2 (6 bases). Germline CDR1 DFQATT, CDR2 SNEGSKA (reference sequence). V gave up 4 bases and J gave up 7 bases, with 23 bases separating them. This CDR3 has 15 amino acids. CDR3 in DNA: TGCAGTGCTATTTCGGTTGGGGGGAGAGGGAATGAGCAGTACTTC. This codes for CSAISVGGRGNEQYF.

This clonotype has just a few counts. The J gene is TRBJ2-1, the V gene TRBV5-1; TRBD1 aligns across 7 bases. Germline values: CDR1 SGHRS, CDR2 YFSETQ. CDR3 length equals 16 residues. V lost 0 bases and J lost 6; bases outside the gene matches: 9. The CDR3 region has the DNA TGCGCCAGCAGCTTGGTTGGGACAGCGCCCTTCAATGAGCAGTTCTTC. Residues: CASSLVGTAPFNEQFF.

This clonotype was recorded at least ten times. The chain uses TRBV28 and TRBJ1-5; D not certain. In germline, CDR1 is MDHEN, CDR2 SYDVKM. V lost 5 bases to trimming and J lost 4 bases, with 6 bases between them. The CDR3 consists of 12 residues. As DNA, the CDR3 is TGTGCCAGCAGTACTCAAAATCAGCCCCAGCATTTT. Encoded protein: CASSTQNQPQHF.

In this sample, this clonotype turned up once. A read error may explain this, as a much larger clone is one base away. V is TRBV7-2 and J is TRBJ2-5; the D is unclear. The germline V and J ends were trimmed by 5 bases and 5 bases, with 15 bases remaining between them. Germline V gives CDR1 SGHTA, CDR2 FQGNSA. The CDR3 has 14 amino acids. CDR3 nucleotides: TGTGCCAGCAGCACTGACCAGAGCGCTGAGACCCAGTACTTC. Protein product: CASSTDQSAETQYF.